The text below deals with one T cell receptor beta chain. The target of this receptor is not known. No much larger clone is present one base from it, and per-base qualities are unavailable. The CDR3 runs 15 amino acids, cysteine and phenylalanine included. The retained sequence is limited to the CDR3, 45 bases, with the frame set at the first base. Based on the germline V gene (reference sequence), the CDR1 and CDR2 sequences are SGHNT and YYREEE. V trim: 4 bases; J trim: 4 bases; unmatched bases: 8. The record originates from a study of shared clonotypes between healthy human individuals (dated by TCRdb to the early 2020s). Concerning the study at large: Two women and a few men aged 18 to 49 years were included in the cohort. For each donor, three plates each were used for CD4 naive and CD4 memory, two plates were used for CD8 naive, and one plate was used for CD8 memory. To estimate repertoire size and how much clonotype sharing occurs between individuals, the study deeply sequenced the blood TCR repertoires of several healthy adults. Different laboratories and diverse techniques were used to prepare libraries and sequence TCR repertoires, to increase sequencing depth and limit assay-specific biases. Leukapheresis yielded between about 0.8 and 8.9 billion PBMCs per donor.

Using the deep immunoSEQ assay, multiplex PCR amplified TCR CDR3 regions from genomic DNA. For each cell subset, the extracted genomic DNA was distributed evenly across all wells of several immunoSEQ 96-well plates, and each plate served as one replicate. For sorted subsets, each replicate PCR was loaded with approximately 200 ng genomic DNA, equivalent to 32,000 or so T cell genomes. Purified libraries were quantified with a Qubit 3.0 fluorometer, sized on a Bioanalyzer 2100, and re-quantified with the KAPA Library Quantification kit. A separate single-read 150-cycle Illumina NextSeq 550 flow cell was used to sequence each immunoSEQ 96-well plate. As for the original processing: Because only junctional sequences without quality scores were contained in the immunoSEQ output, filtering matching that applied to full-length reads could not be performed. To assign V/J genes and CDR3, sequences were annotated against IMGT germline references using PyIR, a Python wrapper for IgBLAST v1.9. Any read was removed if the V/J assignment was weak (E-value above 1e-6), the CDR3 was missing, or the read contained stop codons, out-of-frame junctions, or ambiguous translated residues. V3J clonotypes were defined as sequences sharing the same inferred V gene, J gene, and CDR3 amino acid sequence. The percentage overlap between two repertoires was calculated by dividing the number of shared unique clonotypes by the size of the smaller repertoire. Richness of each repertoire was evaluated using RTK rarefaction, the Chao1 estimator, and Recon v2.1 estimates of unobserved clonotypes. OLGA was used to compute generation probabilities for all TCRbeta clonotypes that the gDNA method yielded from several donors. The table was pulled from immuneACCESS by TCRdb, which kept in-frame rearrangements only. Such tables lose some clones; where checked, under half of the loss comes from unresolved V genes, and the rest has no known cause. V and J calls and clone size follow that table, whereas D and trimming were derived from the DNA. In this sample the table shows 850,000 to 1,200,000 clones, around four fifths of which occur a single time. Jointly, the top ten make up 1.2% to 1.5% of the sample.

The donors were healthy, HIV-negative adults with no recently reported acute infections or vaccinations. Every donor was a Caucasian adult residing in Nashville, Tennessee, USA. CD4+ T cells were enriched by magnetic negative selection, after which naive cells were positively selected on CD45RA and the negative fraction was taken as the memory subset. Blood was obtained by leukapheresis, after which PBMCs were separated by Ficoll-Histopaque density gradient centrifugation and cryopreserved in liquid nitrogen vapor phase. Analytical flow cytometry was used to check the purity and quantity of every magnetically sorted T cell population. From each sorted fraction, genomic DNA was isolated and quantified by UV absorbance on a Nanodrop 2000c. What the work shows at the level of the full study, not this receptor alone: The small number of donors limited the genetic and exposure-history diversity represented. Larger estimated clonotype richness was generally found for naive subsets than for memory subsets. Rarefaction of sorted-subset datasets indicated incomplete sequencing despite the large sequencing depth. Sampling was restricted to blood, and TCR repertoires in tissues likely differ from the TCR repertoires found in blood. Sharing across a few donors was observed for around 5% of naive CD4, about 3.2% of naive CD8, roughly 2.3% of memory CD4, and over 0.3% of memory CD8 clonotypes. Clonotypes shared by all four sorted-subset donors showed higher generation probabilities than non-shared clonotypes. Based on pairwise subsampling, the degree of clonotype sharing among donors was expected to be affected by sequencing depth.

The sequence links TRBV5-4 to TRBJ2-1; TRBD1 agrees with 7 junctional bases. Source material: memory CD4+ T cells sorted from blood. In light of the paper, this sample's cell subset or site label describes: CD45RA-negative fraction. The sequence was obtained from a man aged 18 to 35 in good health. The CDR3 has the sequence CASSRQGGLYNEQFF. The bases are TGTGCCAGCAGCAGACAGGGCGGCCTATACAATGAGCAGTTCTTC.